This TCR beta chain was found in a study of molecular identifiers for immune sequencing clone quantification. Construction of naive CD8 libraries employed about 19,000 to 1,000,000 sorted cells together with 10%, 30% or 50% RNA. Naive CD8 T cells were sorted, and the gate applied was CD8+CD4-CCR7+CD45RA+. MiXCR, run by TCRdb on the PCR reads, gives a single entry per CDR3 protein. The sample holds about half a million distinct CDR3 sequences, 20% to 25% seen once. Details on this clonotype: Its specificity is not known.

Study-wide points: Over 99% of effector molecules, yet under 1% of naive-cell molecules, were held by clones above 20 RNA copies.

Material: naive CD8+ T cells from blood, with Jurkat cell RNA spiked in. Subset meaning: FACS-sorted CD8+CD4-CCR7+CD45RA+ naive T cells. The source is a human donor in good health. Some libraries in this study had Jurkat cell RNA spiked in.

CDR3 coding DNA: TGTGCCAGCACCGCCTCATATAGCTACAATGAGCAGTTCTTC. Translated: CASTASYSYNEQFF. This sequence joins TRBV5-4 and TRBJ2-1; the D is unclear. Germline CDR1 and CDR2: SGHNT and YYREEE (reference sequence). Deletions cut 6 bases from V and 3 bases from J, with 13 bases between. CDR3 length equals 14 residues.